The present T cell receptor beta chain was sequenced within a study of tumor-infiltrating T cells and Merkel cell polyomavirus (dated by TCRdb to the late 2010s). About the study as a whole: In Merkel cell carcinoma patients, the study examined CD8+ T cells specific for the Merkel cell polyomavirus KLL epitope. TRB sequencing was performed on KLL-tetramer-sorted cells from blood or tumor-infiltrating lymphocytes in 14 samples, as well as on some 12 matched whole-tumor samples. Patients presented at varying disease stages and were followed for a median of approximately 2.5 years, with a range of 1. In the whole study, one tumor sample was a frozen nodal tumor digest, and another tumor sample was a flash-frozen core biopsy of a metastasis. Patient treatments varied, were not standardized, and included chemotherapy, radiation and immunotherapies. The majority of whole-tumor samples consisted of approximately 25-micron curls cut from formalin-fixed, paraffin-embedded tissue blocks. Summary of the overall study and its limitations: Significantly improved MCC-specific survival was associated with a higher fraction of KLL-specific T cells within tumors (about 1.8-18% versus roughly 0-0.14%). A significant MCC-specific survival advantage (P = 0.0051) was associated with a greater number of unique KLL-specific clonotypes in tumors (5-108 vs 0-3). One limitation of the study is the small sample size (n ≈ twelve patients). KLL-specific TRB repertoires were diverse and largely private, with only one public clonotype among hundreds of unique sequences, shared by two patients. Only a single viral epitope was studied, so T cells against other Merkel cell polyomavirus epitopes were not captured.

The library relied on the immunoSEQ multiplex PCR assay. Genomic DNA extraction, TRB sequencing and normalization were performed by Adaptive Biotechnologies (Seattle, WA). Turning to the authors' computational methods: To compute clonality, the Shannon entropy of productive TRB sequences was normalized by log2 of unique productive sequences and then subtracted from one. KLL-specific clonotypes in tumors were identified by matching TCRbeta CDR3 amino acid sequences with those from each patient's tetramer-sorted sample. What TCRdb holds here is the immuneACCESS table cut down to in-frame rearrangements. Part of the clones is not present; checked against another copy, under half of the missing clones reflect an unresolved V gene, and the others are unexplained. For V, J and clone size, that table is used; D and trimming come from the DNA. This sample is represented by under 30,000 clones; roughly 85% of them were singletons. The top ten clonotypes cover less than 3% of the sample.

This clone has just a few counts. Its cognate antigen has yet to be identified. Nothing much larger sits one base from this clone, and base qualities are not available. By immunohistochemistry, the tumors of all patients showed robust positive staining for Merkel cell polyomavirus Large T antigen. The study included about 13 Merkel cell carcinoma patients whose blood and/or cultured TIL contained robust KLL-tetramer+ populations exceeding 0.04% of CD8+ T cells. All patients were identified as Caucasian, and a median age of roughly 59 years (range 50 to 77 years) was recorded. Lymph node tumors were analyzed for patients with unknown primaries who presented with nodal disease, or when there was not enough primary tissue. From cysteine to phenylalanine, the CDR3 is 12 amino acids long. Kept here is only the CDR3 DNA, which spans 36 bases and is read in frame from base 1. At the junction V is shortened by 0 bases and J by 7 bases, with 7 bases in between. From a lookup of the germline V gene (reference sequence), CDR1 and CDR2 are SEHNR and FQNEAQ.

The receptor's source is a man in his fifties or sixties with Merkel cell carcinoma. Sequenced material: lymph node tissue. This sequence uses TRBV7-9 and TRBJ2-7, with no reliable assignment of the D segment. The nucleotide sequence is TGTGCCAGCAGCTTAGCGCTCGCGGAGCAGTACTTC. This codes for CASSLALAEQYF.